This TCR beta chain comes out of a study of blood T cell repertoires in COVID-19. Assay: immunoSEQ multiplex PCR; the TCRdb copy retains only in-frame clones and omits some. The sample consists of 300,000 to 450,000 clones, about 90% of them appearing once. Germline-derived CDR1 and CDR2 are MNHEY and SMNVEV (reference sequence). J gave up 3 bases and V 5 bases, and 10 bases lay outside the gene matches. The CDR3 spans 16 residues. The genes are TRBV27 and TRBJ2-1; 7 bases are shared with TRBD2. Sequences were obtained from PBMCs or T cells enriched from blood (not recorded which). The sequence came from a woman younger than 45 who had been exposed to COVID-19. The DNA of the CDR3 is TGTGCCAGCAGTCTACTTTTGTCGGGAGGCTACAATGAGCAGTTCTTC. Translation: CASSLLLSGGYNEQFF.